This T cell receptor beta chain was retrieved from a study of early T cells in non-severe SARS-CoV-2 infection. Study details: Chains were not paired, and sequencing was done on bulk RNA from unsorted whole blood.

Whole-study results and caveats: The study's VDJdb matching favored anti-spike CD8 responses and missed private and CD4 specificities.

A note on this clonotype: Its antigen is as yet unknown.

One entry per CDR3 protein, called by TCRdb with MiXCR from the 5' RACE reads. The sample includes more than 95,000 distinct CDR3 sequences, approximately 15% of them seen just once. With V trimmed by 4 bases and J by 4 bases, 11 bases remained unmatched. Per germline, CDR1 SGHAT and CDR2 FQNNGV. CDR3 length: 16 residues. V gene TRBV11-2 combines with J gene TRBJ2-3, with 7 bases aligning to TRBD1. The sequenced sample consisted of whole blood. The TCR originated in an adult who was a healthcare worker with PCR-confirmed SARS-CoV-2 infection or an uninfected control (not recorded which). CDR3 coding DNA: TGTGCCAGCAGCTATCCCGGGACAGTTCTCCCAGATACGCAGTATTTT. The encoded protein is CASSYPGTVLPDTQYF.